The 19 T cell receptor beta chains presented below share a single source sample, sequenced in a study of Ad26.COV2.S vaccination and SARS-CoV-2 variants. The treatment: around 19 received Ad26.COV2.S at low or high dose, single or two shots; roughly 5 received placebo; per-sample allocation not given. Day 63 after the first injection of vaccine or placebo was the sampling time. Data came from immunoSEQ multiplex PCR; TCRdb stores just in-frame clones and leaves some out. The sample records around 340,000 clones, about nine tenths being singletons. This specimen consisted of peripheral blood, obtained in a trial of Ad26.COV2.S vaccine versus placebo. The receptors were gathered from a person between 18 and 65 years old who received the Ad26.COV2.S COVID-19 vaccine or a placebo.

With regard to this clone: Within the sample, other DNA sequences also encode this same CDR3. This rearrangement joins TRBV9 to TRBJ2-3; D is unclear. Trimming pared 0 bases from V and 0 bases from J, leaving 8 bases between. This CDR3 has 15 amino acids. Germline CDR1 reads SGDLS; CDR2 reads YYNGEE. Written as DNA, the CDR3 is TGTGCCAGCAGCGTAGAAGGGCTTAGCACAGATACGCAGTATTTT. Translation: CASSVEGLSTDTQYF.

This chain connects TRBV11-2 to TRBJ2-5; possibly TRBD1 for D (5 bases). Trimming took 0 bases from V and 1 from J, leaving 21 bases between them. Germline loops: CDR1 SGHAT, CDR2 FQNNGV. The CDR3 runs 19 residues. This CDR3 reads CASSLDQPTRPDSQETQYF. In DNA, the CDR3 is TGTGCCAGCAGCTTAGATCAGCCGACACGTCCTGACAGCCAAGAGACCCAGTACTTC.

The chain joins TRBV19 to TRBJ1-1; D gene uncertain. Germline V CDR1 and CDR2: LNHDA, SQIVND (reference sequence). V dropped 3 bases and J dropped 0 bases, with 11 bases sitting between them. This CDR3 contains 15 residues. CDR3 region: CASSIWQEVNTEAFF. In nucleotides, the CDR3 is TGTGCCAGTAGTATCTGGCAGGAGGTGAACACTGAAGCTTTCTTT.

The rearrangement uses TRBV18 and TRBJ1-1; no firm D call. V lost 3 bases, J lost 0 bases, and 5 bases lay in between. CDR3 length: 13 residues. Germline assignment: CDR1 KGHSH and CDR2 LQKENI. The CDR3 loop is CASSPALNTEAFF. The DNA for the CDR3 is TGTGCCAGCTCACCGGCGCTGAACACTGAAGCTTTCTTT.

This chain joins TRBV4-3 and TRBJ1-2; no definite D call. Trimming left V 0 bases short and J 7 bases short, with 15 bases between. CDR1 is LGHNA, CDR2 YSLEER, per germline. This CDR3 region has 15 residues. The CDR3 region is CASSQDITVRAGYTF. In DNA form, the CDR3 reads TGCGCCAGCAGCCAAGATATTACGGTCCGTGCTGGCTACACCTTC.

This chain links TRBV27 with TRBJ2-2; weak D call: TRBD2 (6 bases). The CDR3 is 14 residues long. Germline V lookup: CDR1 MNHEY, CDR2 SMNVEV (reference sequence). With 7 bases removed from V and 5 bases from J, the gap between germline ends came to 14 bases. DNA of the CDR3: TGTGCCAGCACTCCCCGACGGGGGACCGGGGAGCTGTTTTTT. This encodes CASTPRRGTGELFF.

The chain couples TRBV6-1 to TRBJ1-5, with D possibly being TRBD1 (5 bases). The CDR3 runs 15 residues. Germline V gives CDR1 MNHNS, CDR2 SASEGT. Trimming pared 0 bases from V and 3 bases from J, leaving 9 bases between. CDR3 nucleotides: TGTGCCAGCAGTGAAGCCGGGGGATTCAATCAGCCCCAGCATTTT. As protein: CASSEAGGFNQPQHF.

The gene calls are TRBV18 and TRBJ1-2, with 7 nucleotides matching TRBD1. Germline CDR1 and CDR2: KGHSH and LQKENI. This CDR3 is 14 amino acids long. Germline trimming cut 5 bases from V and 3 bases from J; bases unmatched to any gene: 6. CDR3 DNA sequence: TGTGCCAGCTCAACCCTTGGGACAGACTATGGCTACACCTTC. Translated: CASSTLGTDYGYTF.

The CDR3 nucleotides are TGCGCCAGCAGCCAAGTTCAAGCGGGACTCATAGATACGCAGTATTTT. Translated, it gives CASSQVQAGLIDTQYF. The rearrangement links TRBV4-1 to TRBJ2-3; 7 bases line up with TRBD2. Trimming cost V 1 base and J 5 bases; bases outside gene matches: 9. The CDR3 has 16 residues. Per the germline V gene, CDR1 is MGHRA and CDR2 is YSYEKL.

The table lists this clone with a few counts. The chain carries TRBV28 and TRBJ2-7; 9 nucleotides agree with TRBD1. Trimming at V came to 4 bases and at J to 1 base, leaving 11 bases not matched to a gene. Germline V gene data show CDR1 as MDHEN and CDR2 as SYDVKM. This CDR3 contains 17 residues. The CDR3 sequence is CASSSSQQGAKSYEQYF. In DNA form, the CDR3 reads TGTGCCAGCAGTTCCTCGCAACAGGGGGCAAAGTCCTACGAGCAGTACTTC.

The V and J genes are TRBV2 and TRBJ1-5; 8 bases are shared with TRBD1. J was trimmed by 0 bases and V by 6 bases; bases with no gene match: 4. The length of the CDR3 is 15 residues. Per germline, CDR1 SNHLY and CDR2 FYNNEI. CDR3 DNA: TGTGCCAGCAGCGCGGGACAGGCTAGCAATCAGCCCCAGCATTTT. It yields the protein CASSAGQASNQPQHF.

The V gene is TRBV23-1, the J gene TRBJ2-7; 9 bases line up with TRBD2. TRBV23-1 falls under the ORF class, with uncertain function. The CDR3 totals 18 residues. Unmatched junction bases numbered 12, after V lost 3 bases and J lost 0 bases. The chain's CDR3 is CASSHPSTTSGASYEQYF. The CDR3 coding sequence is TGCGCCAGCAGTCATCCTAGTACGACTAGCGGAGCCTCCTACGAGCAGTACTTC.

The V gene is TRBV14, the J gene TRBJ2-1, with 7 bases that match TRBD2. The CDR3 extends over 13 amino acids. The germline V gene has CDR1 SGHDN and CDR2 FVKESK. Trimming took 4 bases from V and 10 from J; bases not matched to a gene: 7. This CDR3 reads CASSLRDYLEQFF. The CDR3 DNA is TGTGCCAGCAGCCTACGGGACTATTTAGAGCAGTTCTTC.

The V and J genes are TRBV7-2 and TRBJ2-1; D possibly matches TRBD1 or TRBD2 (5 bases each). The V end lost 6 bases, the J end lost 0 bases, and 21 bases lay between the germline ends. CDR1 and CDR2 from the germline V gene are SGHTA and FQGNSA. The CDR3 is 18 residues long. The CDR3 nucleotides read TGTGCCAGCAGGACGATGGGGGACCCCTCCAGCTCCTACAATGAGCAGTTCTTC. Amino acid sequence: CASRTMGDPSSSYNEQFF.

V gene TRBV6-5 combines with J gene TRBJ1-4; TRBD1 agrees at 7 bases. V was pared by 6 bases and J by 7 bases, with 11 bases of the junction left unmatched. Germline-derived CDR1 and CDR2 are MNHEY and SVGAGI. CDR3 size: 15 residues. CDR3 in amino acids: CASSPYRGLGEKLFF. The CDR3 nucleotides are TGTGCCAGCAGCCCCTACAGGGGTTTGGGTGAAAAACTGTTTTTT.

The chain uses TRBV10-3 and TRBJ2-1; D is ambiguous. The CDR3 is 13 residues long. V lost 4 bases and J lost 1, with 5 bases in between. Per the germline V gene, CDR1 is ENHRY and CDR2 is SYGVKD. As DNA, the CDR3 is TGTGCCATCAGTGGGAATTCCTACAATGAGCAGTTCTTC. Translation gives CAISGNSYNEQFF.

This clone was seen more than once but under ten times. As DNA, the CDR3 is TGTGCCAGCAGCGTACCGGGACAGCCCTACGAGCAGTACTTC. Its protein is CASSVPGQPYEQYF. The chain employs TRBV7-3 and TRBJ2-7; TRBD1 matches at 7 bases. CDR1 and CDR2 from the germline V gene are SGHTA and FQGTGA. This CDR3 has 14 residues. The ends lost 5 bases at V and 2 bases at J; junction bases unmatched: 6.

In its sample, this clone was seen once. The chain couples TRBV7-9 to TRBJ2-5; 7 nucleotides agree with TRBD2. CDR3 length equals 12 residues. Per the germline V gene, CDR1 is SEHNR and CDR2 is FQNEAQ (reference sequence). V lost 6 bases and J lost 4; bases outside the gene matches: 2. Here the CDR3 DNA reads TGTGCCAGCAGTTGGGGGGGAGAGACCCAGTACTTC. Encoded protein: CASSWGGETQYF.

This sequence joins TRBV18 and TRBJ2-5, with no clear D. From germline, CDR1 is KGHSH and CDR2 LQKENI. V was shortened by 0 bases and J by 4 bases, with 18 bases between the two germline ends. The CDR3 has 17 residues. Here the CDR3 reads CASSPPMTVAMVETQYF. The CDR3 DNA sequence: TGTGCCAGCTCACCACCGATGACTGTCGCTATGGTAGAGACCCAGTACTTC.